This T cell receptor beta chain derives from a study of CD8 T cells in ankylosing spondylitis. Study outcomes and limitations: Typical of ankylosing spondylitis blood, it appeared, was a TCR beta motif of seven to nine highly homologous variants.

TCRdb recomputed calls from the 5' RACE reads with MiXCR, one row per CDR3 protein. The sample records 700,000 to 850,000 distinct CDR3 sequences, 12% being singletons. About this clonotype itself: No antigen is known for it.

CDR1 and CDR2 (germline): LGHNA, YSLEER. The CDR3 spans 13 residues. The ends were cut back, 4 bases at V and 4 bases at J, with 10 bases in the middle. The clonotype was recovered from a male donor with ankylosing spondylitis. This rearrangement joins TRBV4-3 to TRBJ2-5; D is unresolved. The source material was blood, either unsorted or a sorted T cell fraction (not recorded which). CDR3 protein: CASSLRPRETQYF. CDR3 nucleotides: TGCGCCAGCAGCCTCCGACCAAGAGAGACCCAGTACTTC.